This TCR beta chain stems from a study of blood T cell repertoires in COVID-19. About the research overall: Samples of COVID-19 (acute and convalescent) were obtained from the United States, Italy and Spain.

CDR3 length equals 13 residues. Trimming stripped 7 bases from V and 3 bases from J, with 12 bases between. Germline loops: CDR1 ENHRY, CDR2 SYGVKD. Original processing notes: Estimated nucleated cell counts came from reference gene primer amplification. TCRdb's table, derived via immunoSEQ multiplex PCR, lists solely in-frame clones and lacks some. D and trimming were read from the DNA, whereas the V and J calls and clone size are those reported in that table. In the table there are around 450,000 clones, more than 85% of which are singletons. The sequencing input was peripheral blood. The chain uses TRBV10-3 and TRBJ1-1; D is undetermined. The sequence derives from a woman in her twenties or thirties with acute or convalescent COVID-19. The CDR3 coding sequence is TGTGCCATCAAATTTGGAGCGGACACTGAAGCTTTCTTT. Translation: CAIKFGADTEAFF.